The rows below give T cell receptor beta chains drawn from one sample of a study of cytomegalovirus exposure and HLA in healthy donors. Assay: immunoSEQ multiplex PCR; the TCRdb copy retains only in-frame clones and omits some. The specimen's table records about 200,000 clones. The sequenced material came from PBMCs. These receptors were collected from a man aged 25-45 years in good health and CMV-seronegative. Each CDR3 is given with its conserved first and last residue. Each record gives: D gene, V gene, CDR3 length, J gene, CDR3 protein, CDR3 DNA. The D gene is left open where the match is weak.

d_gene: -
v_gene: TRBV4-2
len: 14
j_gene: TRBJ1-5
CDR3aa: CASSQVGDNQPQHF
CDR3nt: TGTGCCAGCAGCCAAGTCGGAGACAATCAGCCCCAGCATTTT

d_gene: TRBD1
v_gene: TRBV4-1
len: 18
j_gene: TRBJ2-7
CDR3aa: CASSQEGFRTGGRYEQYF
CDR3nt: TGCGCCAGCAGCCAAGAAGGGTTCCGGACAGGGGGGCGCTACGAGCAGTACTTC

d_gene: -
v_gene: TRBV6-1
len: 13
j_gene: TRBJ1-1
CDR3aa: CASSEAGTSQAFF
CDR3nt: TGTGCCAGCAGTGAAGCCGGGACATCACAAGCTTTCTTT

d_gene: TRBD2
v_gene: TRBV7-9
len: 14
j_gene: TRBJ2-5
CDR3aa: CASALRGVEETQYF
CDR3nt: TGTGCCAGCGCTCTCCGGGGGGTAGAGGAGACCCAGTACTTC

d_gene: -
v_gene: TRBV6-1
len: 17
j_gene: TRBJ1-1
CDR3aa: CASSDPYRGGGDTEAFF
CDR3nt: TGTGCCAGCAGTGATCCATACCGGGGGGGAGGGGACACTGAAGCTTTCTTT

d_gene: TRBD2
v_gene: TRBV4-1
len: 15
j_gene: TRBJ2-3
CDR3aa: CASSQRLAHTDTQYF
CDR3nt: TGCGCCAGCAGCCAACGACTAGCCCACACAGATACGCAGTATTTT

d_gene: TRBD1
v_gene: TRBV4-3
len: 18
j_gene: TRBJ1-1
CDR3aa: CASSRGSGTGQRNTEAFF
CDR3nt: TGCGCCAGCAGCCGCGGAAGTGGGACAGGGCAACGGAACACTGAAGCTTTCTTT

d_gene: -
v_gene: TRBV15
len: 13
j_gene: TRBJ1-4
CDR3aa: CATSRAPVEKLFF
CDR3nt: TGTGCCACCAGCAGAGCTCCAGTAGAAAAACTGTTTTTT

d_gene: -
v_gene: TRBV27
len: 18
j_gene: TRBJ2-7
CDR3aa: CASSLSPRGGPVGDEQYF
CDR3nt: TGTGCCAGCAGTTTATCCCCTCGTGGAGGGCCCGTGGGGGACGAGCAGTACTTC

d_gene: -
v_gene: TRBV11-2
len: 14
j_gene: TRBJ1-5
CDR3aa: CASSPSTAHQPQHF
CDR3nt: TGTGCCAGCAGCCCTTCGACAGCCCATCAGCCCCAGCATTTT

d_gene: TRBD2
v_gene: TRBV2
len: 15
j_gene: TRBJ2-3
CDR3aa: CASSELAGGTDTQYF
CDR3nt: TGTGCCAGCAGTGAACTAGCGGGGGGCACAGATACGCAGTATTTT

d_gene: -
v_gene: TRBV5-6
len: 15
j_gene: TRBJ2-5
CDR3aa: CASSREPMSEETQYF
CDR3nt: TGTGCCAGCAGCCGGGAACCTATGTCCGAAGAGACCCAGTACTTC

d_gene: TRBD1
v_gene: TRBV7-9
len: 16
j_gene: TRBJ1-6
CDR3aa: CASSPGTGGLGSPLHF
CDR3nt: TGTGCCAGCAGCCCCGGGACAGGGGGATTAGGATCACCCCTCCACTTT

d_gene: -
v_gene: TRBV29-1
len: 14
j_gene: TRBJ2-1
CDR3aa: CSGGAVLSYNEQFF
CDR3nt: TGCAGCGGCGGGGCGGTTCTCTCCTACAATGAGCAGTTCTTC

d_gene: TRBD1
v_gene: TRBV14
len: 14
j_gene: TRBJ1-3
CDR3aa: CASSQRQGRNTIYF
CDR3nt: TGTGCCAGCAGCCAACGACAGGGCCGAAACACCATATATTTT

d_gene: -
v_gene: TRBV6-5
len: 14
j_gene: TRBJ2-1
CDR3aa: CASSFRERYNEQFF
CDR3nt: TGTGCCAGCAGTTTCCGGGAGCGCTACAATGAGCAGTTCTTC

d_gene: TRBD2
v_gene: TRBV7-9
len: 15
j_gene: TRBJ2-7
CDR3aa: CASSLEKAGEVEQYF
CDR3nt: TGTGCCAGCAGCTTAGAAAAAGCGGGAGAGGTCGAGCAGTACTTC

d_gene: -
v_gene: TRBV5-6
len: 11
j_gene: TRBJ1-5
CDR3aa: CASYRVQPQHF
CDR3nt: TGTGCCAGCTACAGGGTACAGCCCCAGCATTTT

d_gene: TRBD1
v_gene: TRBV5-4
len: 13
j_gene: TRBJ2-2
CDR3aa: CASSIQGNGELFF
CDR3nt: TGTGCCAGCAGCATACAGGGGAACGGGGAGCTGTTTTTT

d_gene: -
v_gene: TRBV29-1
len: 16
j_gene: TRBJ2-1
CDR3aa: CSARDGDGEVGNEQFF
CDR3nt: TGCAGCGCCCGGGACGGAGATGGGGAGGTGGGCAATGAGCAGTTCTTC

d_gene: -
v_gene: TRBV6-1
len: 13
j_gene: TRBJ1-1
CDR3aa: CASSLQGAAEAFF
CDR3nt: TGTGCCAGCAGCCTACAGGGTGCCGCTGAAGCTTTCTTT

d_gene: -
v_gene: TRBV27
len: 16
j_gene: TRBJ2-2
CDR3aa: CASSLPAGISTGELFF
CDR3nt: TGTGCCAGCAGTTTACCGGCGGGAATAAGCACCGGGGAGCTGTTTTTT

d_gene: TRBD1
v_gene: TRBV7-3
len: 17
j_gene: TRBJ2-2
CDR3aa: CASSGGGQGTSTGELFF
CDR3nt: TGTGCCAGCAGCGGGGGCGGACAGGGGACTTCCACCGGGGAGCTGTTTTTT

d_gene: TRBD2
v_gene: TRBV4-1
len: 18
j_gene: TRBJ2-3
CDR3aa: CASSQEGVGRGSTDTQYF
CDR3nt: TGCGCCAGCAGCCAAGAAGGCGTCGGGAGGGGCAGCACAGATACGCAGTATTTT

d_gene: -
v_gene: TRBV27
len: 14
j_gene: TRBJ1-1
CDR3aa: CASSLEAARAEAFF
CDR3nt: TGTGCCAGCAGTTTAGAGGCAGCCAGGGCTGAAGCTTTCTTT

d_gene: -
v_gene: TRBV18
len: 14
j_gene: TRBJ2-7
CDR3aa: CASSPGGGPYEQYF
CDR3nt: TGTGCCAGCTCACCGGGCGGGGGCCCCTACGAGCAGTACTTC

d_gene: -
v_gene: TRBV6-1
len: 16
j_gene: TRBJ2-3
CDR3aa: CASSEVAGASTDTQYF
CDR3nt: TGTGCCAGCAGTGAAGTCGCAGGGGCTAGCACAGATACGCAGTATTTT

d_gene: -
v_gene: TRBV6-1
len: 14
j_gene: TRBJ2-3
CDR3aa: CASRGGPSTDTQYF
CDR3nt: TGTGCCAGCCGTGGGGGGCCCAGCACAGATACGCAGTATTTT

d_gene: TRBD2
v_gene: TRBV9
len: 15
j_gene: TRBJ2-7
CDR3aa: CASSGGPAGVYEQYF
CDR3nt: TGTGCCAGCAGCGGGGGCCCAGCGGGAGTTTATGAGCAGTACTTC

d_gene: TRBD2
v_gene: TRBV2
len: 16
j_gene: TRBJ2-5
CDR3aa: CASQSRTSGTRETQYF
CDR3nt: TGTGCCAGCCAATCCCGGACTAGCGGGACGCGGGAGACCCAGTACTTC

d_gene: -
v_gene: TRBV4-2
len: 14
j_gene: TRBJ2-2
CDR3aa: CASTAGQDTGELFF
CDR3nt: TGTGCCAGCACCGCTGGGCAGGACACCGGGGAGCTGTTTTTT

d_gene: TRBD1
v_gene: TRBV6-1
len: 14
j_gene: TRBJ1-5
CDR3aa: CASTQGAFGQPQHF
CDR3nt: TGTGCCAGCACCCAGGGGGCATTCGGTCAGCCCCAGCATTTT

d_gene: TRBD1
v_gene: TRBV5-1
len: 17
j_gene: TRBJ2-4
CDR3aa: CASSERTGGRTKNIQYF
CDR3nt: TGCGCCAGCAGCGAAAGGACAGGGGGTAGGACTAAAAACATTCAGTACTTC

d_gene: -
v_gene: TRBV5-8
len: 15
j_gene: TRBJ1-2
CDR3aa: CASSLAQGPHYGYTF
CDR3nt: TGTGCCAGCAGCTTGGCTCAGGGCCCCCACTATGGCTACACCTTC

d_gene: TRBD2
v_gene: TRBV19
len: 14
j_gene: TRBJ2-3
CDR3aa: CASNPSGGPDTQYF
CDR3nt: TGTGCCAGTAACCCTAGCGGGGGACCAGATACGCAGTATTTT

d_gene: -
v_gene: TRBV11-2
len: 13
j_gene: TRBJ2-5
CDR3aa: CASSLAVAETQYF
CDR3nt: TGTGCCAGCAGCCTCGCGGTCGCCGAGACCCAGTACTTC

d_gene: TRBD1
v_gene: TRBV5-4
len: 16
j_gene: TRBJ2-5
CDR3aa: CASSGTGTGGRETQYF
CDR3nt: TGTGCCAGCAGCGGTACCGGGACAGGGGGCCGTGAGACCCAGTACTTC

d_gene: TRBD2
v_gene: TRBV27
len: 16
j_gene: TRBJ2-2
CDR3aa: CASSSSSGRFTGELFF
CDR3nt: TGTGCCAGCAGTTCCTCTAGCGGGAGATTCACCGGGGAGCTGTTTTTT

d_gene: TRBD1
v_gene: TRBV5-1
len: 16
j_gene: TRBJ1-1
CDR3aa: CASSLVGGQQNTEAFF
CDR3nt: TGCGCCAGCAGCTTGGTAGGGGGACAGCAGAACACTGAAGCTTTCTTT